Listed here are 7 T cell receptor beta chains from one sample, sequenced in a study of TIL therapy for anti-PD-1-resistant metastatic lung cancer. Time point indicated: pre-treatment sample, taken before nivolumab and TIL therapy. Pleural nodules or supraclavicular lymph nodes made up most of the excised metastases sampled. The immunoSEQ assay was v3. The table came from immunoSEQ multiplex PCR; TCRdb's copy has only in-frame clones and leaves some out. The table lists 20,000 to 30,000 clones, approximately 63% of them singletons. Sequencing used tumor tissue, obtained at baseline. The receptors originated from a woman aged 25-85 years with non-small cell lung cancer.

CDR3 loop: CASSQEKSSSAGELFF. DNA of the CDR3: TGCGCCAGCAGCCAAGAGAAATCTAGCTCCGCCGGGGAGCTGTTTTTT. The V gene is TRBV4-1, the J gene TRBJ2-2, with a possible D match to TRBD2 (5 bases). The germline CDR1 and CDR2 sequences are MGHRA and YSYEKL. The CDR3 totals 16 residues. Trimming removed 0 bases from V and 6 bases from J, with 14 bases in between.

The chain employs TRBV28 and TRBJ1-2; D gene uncertain. Germline CDR1 is MDHEN and CDR2 is SYDVKM. V was trimmed by 1 base and J by 4 bases, leaving 4 bases between them. The CDR3 extends over 12 amino acids. The chain's CDR3 is CASSLSSYGYTF. DNA of the CDR3: TGTGCCAGCAGTTTATCCAGCTATGGCTACACCTTC.

The J gene is TRBJ1-3, the V gene TRBV6-6; D uncertain. There are 13 residues in the CDR3. Trimming removed 5 bases from V and 2 bases from J, with 7 bases in between. Looked up from germline, CDR1 is MNHNY and CDR2 is SVGAGI (reference sequence). CDR3 DNA: TGTGCCAGCAGTGAGTGGACTGGAAACACCATATATTTT. Translation gives CASSEWTGNTIYF.

The J gene is TRBJ2-1, the V gene TRBV27; D gene unclear. The CDR3 extends over 12 amino acids. Deletions cut 8 bases from V and 8 bases from J, with 13 bases between. CDR1 and CDR2 from the germline V gene are MNHEY and SMNVEV (reference sequence). In DNA form, the CDR3 reads TGTGCCAGCGGTCGGATTGGCTATGAGCAGTTCTTC. This codes for CASGRIGYEQFF.

The chain links TRBV7-7 to TRBJ2-3, with TRBD1 as a possible D gene (5 bases). The CDR3 sequence is 14 residues long. The germline gives CDR1 SSHAT, CDR2 FNYEAQ (reference sequence). Trimming cost V 1 base and J 4 bases, with 9 bases left between them. The CDR3 DNA reads as TGTGCCAGCAGCTTAGGGTTAGGGGCAGATACGCAGTATTTT. Residues: CASSLGLGADTQYF. Filled out from reference TRBV7-7 and TRBJ2-3, the complete variable domain reads GAGVSQSPRYKVTKRGQDVTLRCDPISSHATLYWYQQALGQGPEFLTYFNYEAQPDKSGLPSDRFSAERPEGSISTLTIQRTEQRDSAMYRCASSLGLGADTQYFGPGTRLTVL.

This clone was detected a few times. This sample also contains other DNA sequences that code for the same CDR3. This chain uses TRBV28 with TRBJ1-1, with no clear D. Germline CDR1 is MDHEN and CDR2 is SYDVKM. This CDR3 is built from 13 residues. V was shortened by 5 bases and J by 2 bases, with 9 bases between the two germline ends. The CDR3 region is CASSLRENTEAFF. The CDR3 bases are TGTGCCAGCAGTCTTCGGGAAAACACTGAAGCTTTCTTT.

V usage is TRBV27 and J usage is TRBJ2-1; D is perhaps TRBD1 or TRBD2 (5 bases each). Deletions cut 1 base from V and 6 bases from J, with 19 bases between. CDR1 and CDR2 (germline): MNHEY, SMNVEV (reference sequence). This CDR3 is 17 amino acids long. The CDR3: CASSLYGGPGPSNEQFF. In DNA, the CDR3 is TGTGCCAGCAGTTTATACGGAGGACCGGGACCATCCAATGAGCAGTTCTTC.